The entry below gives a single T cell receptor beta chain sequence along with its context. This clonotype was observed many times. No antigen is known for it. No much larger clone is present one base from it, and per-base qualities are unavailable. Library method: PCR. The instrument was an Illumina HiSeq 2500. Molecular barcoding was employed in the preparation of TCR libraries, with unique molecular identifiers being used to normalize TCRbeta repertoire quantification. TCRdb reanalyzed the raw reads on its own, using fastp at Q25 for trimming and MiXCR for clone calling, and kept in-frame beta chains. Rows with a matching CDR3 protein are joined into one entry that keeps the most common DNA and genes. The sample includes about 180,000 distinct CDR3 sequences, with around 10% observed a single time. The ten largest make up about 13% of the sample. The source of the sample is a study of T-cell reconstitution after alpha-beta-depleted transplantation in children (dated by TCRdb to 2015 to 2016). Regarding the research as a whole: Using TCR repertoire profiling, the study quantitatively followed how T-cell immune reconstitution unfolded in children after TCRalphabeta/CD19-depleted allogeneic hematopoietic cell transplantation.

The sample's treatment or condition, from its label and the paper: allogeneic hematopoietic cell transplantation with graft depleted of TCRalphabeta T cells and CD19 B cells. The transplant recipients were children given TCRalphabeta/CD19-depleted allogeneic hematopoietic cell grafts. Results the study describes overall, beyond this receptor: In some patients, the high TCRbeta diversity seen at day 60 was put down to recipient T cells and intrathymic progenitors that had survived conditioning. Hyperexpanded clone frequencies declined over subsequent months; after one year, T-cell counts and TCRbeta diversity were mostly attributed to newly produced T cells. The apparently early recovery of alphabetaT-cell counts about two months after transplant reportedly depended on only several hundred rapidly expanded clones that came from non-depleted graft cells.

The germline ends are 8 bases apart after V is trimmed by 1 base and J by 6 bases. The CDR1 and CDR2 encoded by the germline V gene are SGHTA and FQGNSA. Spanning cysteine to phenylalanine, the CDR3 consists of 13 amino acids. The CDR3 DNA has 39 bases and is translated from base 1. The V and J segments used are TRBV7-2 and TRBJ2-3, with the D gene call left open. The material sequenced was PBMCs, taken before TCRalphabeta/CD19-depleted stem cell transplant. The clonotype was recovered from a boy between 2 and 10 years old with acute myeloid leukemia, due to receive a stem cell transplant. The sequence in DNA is TGTGCCAGCAGCTTAGACCTGGGGGATACGCAGTATTTT. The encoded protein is CASSLDLGDTQYF.